A single sample gave rise to the 20 T cell receptor beta chains below, sequenced in a study of blood T cells in healthy people across ages. A second PCR, run for about 7 to 12 cycles, used a sample-barcoded 5' primer plus a J-beta primer mix. In TCRdb, the 5' RACE reads were re-called with MiXCR into one record per CDR3 protein. This table holds around 2 million distinct CDR3 sequences, approximately 39% found once. Sequencing was done on a sample of blood. The source of these receptors is a human donor in good health.

The rearrangement joins TRBV3-1 to TRBJ2-7; unclear D gene. V lost 1 base and J 5 bases, leaving 9 bases between the germline ends. The CDR3 totals 13 residues. Germline values: CDR1 LGHDT, CDR2 YNNKEL (reference sequence). In nucleotides, the CDR3 is TGTGCCAGCAGCCAAGGGTTGAGGAACGAGCAGTACTTC. Translation: CASSQGLRNEQYF.

The rearrangement uses TRBV12-3 or TRBV12-4 and TRBJ2-2; D is perhaps TRBD2 (5 bases). Deletions cut 10 bases from V and 13 bases from J, with 13 bases between. The CDR3 runs to 10 residues. The CDR3 nucleotides read TGTGCCACCCGGGATGTTACGCTGTTTTTT. Residues: CATRDVTLFF.

This clonotype was seen repeatedly, ten times or more. The chain recombines TRBV6-2 or TRBV6-3 with TRBJ1-5; D is possibly TRBD1 (6 bases). V was cut by 7 bases and J by 7 bases, with 14 bases left in between. The CDR3 is made up of 13 amino acids. CDR1 and CDR2 (germline): MNHEY, SVGEGT. CDR3 in DNA: TGTGCCAGCACGTCCTGGGGGGGCCAGCCCCAGCATTTT. Protein product: CASTSWGGQPQHF.

The chain has TRBV7-2 and TRBJ2-3; D gene uncertain. The length of the CDR3 is 15 residues. The germline gives CDR1 SGHTA, CDR2 FQGNSA. V gave up 6 bases and J gave up 2 bases, with 15 bases separating them. For the CDR3, the DNA is TGTGCCAGCAGAAAGACCGGAACTACCACAGATACGCAGTATTTT. Translating gives CASRKTGTTTDTQYF.

This clonotype appeared a few times. The chain combines TRBV4-3 with TRBJ2-1; D unresolved. Trimming stripped 1 base from V and 10 bases from J, with 20 bases between. Germline V CDR1 and CDR2: LGHNA, YSLEER. The CDR3 has 16 residues. For the CDR3, the DNA is TGCGCCAGCAGCCAAGCTCCCTACCAACCCCGCGGAGAGCAGTTCTTC. The encoded protein is CASSQAPYQPRGEQFF.

The sample holds many counts of this clonotype. The rearrangement joins TRBV6-5 to TRBJ2-7, with unresolved D. CDR1 is MNHEY, CDR2 SVGAGI, per germline. V lost 2 bases, J lost 3 bases, and 2 bases lay in between. CDR3 length equals 11 residues. CDR3 in DNA: TGTGCCAGCAGTTACCGCTACGAGCAGTACTTC. Its translation: CASSYRYEQYF.

Only a few counts were recorded for this clonotype. This rearrangement joins TRBV12-3 or TRBV12-4 to TRBJ2-3; TRBD1 agrees at 7 bases. The CDR3 spans 14 residues. Trimming cost V 6 bases and J 2 bases; bases outside gene matches: 5. Here the CDR3 reads CASSARGITDTQYF. In nucleotides, the CDR3 is TGTGCCAGCAGCGCCAGGGGGATCACAGATACGCAGTATTTT.

In this sample, this clonotype turned up a few times. The chain couples TRBV7-8 to TRBJ1-1, with 7 bases matching TRBD1. CDR3 length equals 15 residues. CDR1 and CDR2 from the germline V gene are SGHVS and FQNEAQ. V shed 3 bases and J 5 bases; nucleotides not matched to a gene: 9. This chain's CDR3 is CASSFDQGVRTEAFF. The CDR3 DNA is TGTGCCAGCAGCTTTGATCAGGGGGTAAGGACTGAAGCTTTCTTT.

A few counts support this clonotype. V gene TRBV20-1 combines with J gene TRBJ2-3; no firm D call. Germline V CDR1 and CDR2: DFQATT, SNEGSKA (reference sequence). V dropped 3 bases and J dropped 5 bases, with 9 bases sitting between them. This CDR3 is 12 amino acids long. In DNA, the CDR3 is TGCAGTGCTAGCCGCGACGTAGATACGCAGTATTTT. This codes for CSASRDVDTQYF.

In its sample, this clonotype was seen a few times. The J gene is TRBJ1-2, the V gene TRBV27; TRBD1 agrees at 8 bases. CDR1 MNHEY and CDR2 SMNVEV come from the germline V gene (reference sequence). This CDR3 has 16 amino acids. Germline trimming cut 0 bases from V and 8 bases from J; bases unmatched to any gene: 11. The CDR3 nucleotides read TGTGCCAGCAGTTTATCTCCCCAGGGGGCACTAGGAGGCTACACCTTC. Amino acids: CASSLSPQGALGGYTF.

This clonotype was seen only once. The V gene is TRBV28, the J gene TRBJ2-7, with TRBD2 as a possible D gene (6 bases). The CDR3 runs to 18 residues. Per the germline V gene, CDR1 is MDHEN and CDR2 is SYDVKM. Trimming removed 5 bases from V and 2 bases from J, with 25 bases in between. The CDR3 DNA is TGTGCCAGCAGTCCACGACTAGGGCGGGACGTTTATCCCTACGAGCAGTACTTC. This encodes CASSPRLGRDVYPYEQYF.

This rearrangement joins TRBV5-1 to TRBJ2-1; D perhaps matches TRBD1 (5 bases). The CDR3 totals 17 residues. V was cut by 0 bases and J by 0 bases, with 13 bases left in between. CDR1 SGHRS and CDR2 YFSETQ come from the germline V gene. In DNA, the CDR3 is TGCGCCAGCAGCTTGGGAAGTGGAAGGGGCTCCTACAATGAGCAGTTCTTC. The encoded protein is CASSLGSGRGSYNEQFF.

This clonotype has a single count. This sequence joins TRBV7-2 and TRBJ2-7, with TRBD1 identical over 7 bases. CDR1 and CDR2 from the germline V gene are SGHTA and FQGNSA. Trimming cost V 1 base and J 3 bases; bases outside gene matches: 6. The CDR3 is made up of 15 amino acids. The CDR3 loop reads CASSLDWTGIYEQYF. The CDR3, as DNA: TGTGCCAGCAGCTTAGACTGGACAGGAATCTACGAGCAGTACTTC.

This clonotype was observed a handful of times. The genes are TRBV7-8 and TRBJ2-3; D call uncertain. CDR1 SGHVS and CDR2 FQNEAQ come from the germline V gene. CDR3 length: 14 residues. The ends were cut back, 6 bases at V and 5 bases at J, with 15 bases in the middle. CDR3 region: CASRPGVPVDTQYF. CDR3 coding DNA: TGTGCCAGCAGACCGGGTGTTCCAGTAGATACGCAGTATTTT.

J is TRBJ2-5 and V is TRBV28; no reliable D call. This CDR3 is built from 13 residues. Trimming took off 3 bases at V and 1 base at J, with 6 bases between the two ends. The germline gives CDR1 MDHEN, CDR2 SYDVKM. The CDR3 coding sequence is TGTGCCAGCAGTTTGACGATCCAAGAGACCCAGTACTTC. It encodes CASSLTIQETQYF.

The sample holds a few counts of this clonotype. The V gene is TRBV28, the J gene TRBJ1-2, with 7 bases identical to TRBD1. CDR3 length: 13 residues. With V trimmed by 9 bases and J by 2 bases, 6 bases remained unmatched. Germline-derived CDR1 and CDR2 are MDHEN and SYDVKM. CDR3 residues: CASRDSSNYGYTF. CDR3 nucleotide sequence: TGTGCCAGTCGGGACAGCTCGAACTATGGCTACACCTTC.

V gene TRBV12-3 or TRBV12-4 combines with J gene TRBJ2-5; a weak D match, TRBD2 (5 bases). The J call may be mistaken, given a closer DNA end match to TRBJ2-7. The CDR3 consists of 16 residues. For the CDR3, the DNA is TGTGCCAGCAGCTCCGGGGATTCGGGGATCGTTTACGAGCAGTACTTC. It translates to CASSSGDSGIVYEQYF.

This clonotype turned up a few times. The chain combines TRBV6-5 with TRBJ2-2; D gene uncertain. V was trimmed by 5 bases and J by 7 bases, leaving 8 bases between them. This CDR3 has 12 amino acids. Germline CDR1 is MNHEY and CDR2 is SVGAGI. CDR3: CASSPGRGELFF. The CDR3 nucleotides are TGTGCCAGCAGTCCGGGCCGCGGGGAGCTGTTTTTT.

CDR3 coding DNA: TGCAGTGCATTTATTAGGGGCCAAGAGACCCAGTACTTC. It is translated as CSAFIRGQETQYF. The chain carries TRBV20-1 and TRBJ2-5; maybe TRBD1 (5 bases). Germline V CDR1 and CDR2: DFQATT, SNEGSKA (reference sequence). The CDR3 totals 13 residues. Trimming pared 6 bases from V and 1 base from J, leaving 12 bases between.

This clonotype has only a few counts. For the CDR3, the DNA is TGCAGCGTTAGACTAGCGACCATAGGGGGTCCAGAGACCCAGTACTTC. Residues: CSVRLATIGGPETQYF. The chain employs TRBV29-1 and TRBJ2-5; TRBD2 matches at 8 bases. Looked up from germline, CDR1 is SQVTM and CDR2 is ANQGSEA. J gave up 4 bases and V 5 bases, and 15 bases lay outside the gene matches. This CDR3 is 16 amino acids long.